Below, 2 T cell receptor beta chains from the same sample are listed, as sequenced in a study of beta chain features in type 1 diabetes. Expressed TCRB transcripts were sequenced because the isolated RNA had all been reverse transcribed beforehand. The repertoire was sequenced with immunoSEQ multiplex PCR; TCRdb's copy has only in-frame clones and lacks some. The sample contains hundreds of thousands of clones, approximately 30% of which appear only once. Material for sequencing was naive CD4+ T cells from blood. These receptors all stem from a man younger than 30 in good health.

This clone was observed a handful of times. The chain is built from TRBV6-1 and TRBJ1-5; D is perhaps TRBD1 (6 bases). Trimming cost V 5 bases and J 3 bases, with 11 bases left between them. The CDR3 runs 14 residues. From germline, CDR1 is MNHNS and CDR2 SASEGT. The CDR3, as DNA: TGTGCCAGCAGTAGAGGGGGATACAATCAGCCCCAGCATTTT. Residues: CASSRGGYNQPQHF.

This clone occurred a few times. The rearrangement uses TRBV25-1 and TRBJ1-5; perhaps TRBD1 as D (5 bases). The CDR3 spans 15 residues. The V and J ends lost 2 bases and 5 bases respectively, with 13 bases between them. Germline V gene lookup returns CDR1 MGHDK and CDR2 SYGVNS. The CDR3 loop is CASSEPGLMDQPQHF. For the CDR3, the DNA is TGTGCCAGCAGTGAACCGGGACTGATGGATCAGCCCCAGCATTTT.